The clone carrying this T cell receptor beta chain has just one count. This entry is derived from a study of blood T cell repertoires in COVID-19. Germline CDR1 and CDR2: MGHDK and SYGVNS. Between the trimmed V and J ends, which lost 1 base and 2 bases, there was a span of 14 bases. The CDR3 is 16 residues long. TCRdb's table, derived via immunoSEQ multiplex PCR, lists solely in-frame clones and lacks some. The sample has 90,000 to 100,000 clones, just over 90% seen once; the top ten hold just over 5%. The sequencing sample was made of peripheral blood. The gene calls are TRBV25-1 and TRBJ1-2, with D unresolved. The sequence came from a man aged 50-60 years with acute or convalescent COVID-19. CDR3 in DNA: TGTGCCAGCAGTGAATCTCGGGTTTGGTACAACTATGGCTACACCTTC. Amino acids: CASSESRVWYNYGYTF.